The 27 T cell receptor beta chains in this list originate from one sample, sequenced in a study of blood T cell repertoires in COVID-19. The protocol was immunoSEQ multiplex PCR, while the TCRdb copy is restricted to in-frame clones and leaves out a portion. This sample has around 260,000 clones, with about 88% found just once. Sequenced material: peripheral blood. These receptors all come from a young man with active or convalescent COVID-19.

The CDR3: CASSKGTGRGYTF. The CDR3 bases are TGTGCCAGCAGCAAGGGGACAGGTCGCGGCTACACCTTC. The chain has TRBV14 and TRBJ1-2; 8 nucleotides line up with TRBD1. Germline values: CDR1 SGHDN, CDR2 FVKESK. This CDR3 is built from 13 residues. Germline trimming cut 5 bases from V and 8 bases from J; bases unmatched to any gene: 7. Supplemented by reference TRBV14 and TRBJ1-2, the full variable domain reads EAGVTQFPSHSVIEKGQTVTLRCDPISGHDNLYWYRRVMGKEIKFLLHFVKESKQDESGMPNNRFLAERTGGTYSTLKVQPAELEDSGVYFCASSKGTGRGYTFGSGTRLTVV.

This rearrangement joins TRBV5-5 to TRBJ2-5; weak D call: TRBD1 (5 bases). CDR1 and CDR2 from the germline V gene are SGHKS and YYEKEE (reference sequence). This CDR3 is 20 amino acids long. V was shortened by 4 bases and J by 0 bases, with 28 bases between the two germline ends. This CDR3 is CASSPWGPGQVWGDQETQYF. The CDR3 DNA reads TGTGCCAGCAGCCCATGGGGCCCTGGCCAGGTGTGGGGCGACCAAGAGACCCAGTACTTC.

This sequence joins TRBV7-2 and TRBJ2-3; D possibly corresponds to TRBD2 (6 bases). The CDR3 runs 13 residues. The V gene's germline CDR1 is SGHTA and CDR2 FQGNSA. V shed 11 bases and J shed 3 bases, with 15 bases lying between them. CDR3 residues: CAGHGGRTDTQYF. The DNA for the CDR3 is TGTGCCGGACACGGGGGAAGGACAGATACGCAGTATTTT.

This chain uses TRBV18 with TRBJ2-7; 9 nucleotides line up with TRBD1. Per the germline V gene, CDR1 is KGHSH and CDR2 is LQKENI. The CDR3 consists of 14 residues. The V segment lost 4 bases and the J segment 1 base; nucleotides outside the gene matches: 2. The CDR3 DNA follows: TGTGCCAGCTCACGGACAGGGGCGTCCTACGAGCAGTACTTC. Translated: CASSRTGASYEQYF.

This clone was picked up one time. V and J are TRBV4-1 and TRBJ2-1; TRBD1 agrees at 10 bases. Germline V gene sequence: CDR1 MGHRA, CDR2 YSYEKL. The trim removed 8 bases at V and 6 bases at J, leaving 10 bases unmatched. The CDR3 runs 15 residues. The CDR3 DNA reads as TGCGCCAGCGGACAGACAGGGGGCGTTAGCAATGAGCAGTTCTTC. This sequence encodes CASGQTGGVSNEQFF.

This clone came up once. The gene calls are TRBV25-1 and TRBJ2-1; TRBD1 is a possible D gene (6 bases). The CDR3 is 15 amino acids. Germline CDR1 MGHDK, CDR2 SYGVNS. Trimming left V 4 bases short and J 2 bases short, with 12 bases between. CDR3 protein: CASSAPGVTYNEQFF. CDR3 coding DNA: TGTGCCAGCAGTGCTCCAGGGGTAACCTACAATGAGCAGTTCTTC. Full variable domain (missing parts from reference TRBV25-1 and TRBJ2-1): EADIYQTPRYLVIGTGKKITLECSQTMGHDKMYWYQQDPGMELHLIHYSYGVNSTEKGDLSSESTVSRIRTEHFPLTLESARPSHTSQYLCASSAPGVTYNEQFFGPGTRLTVL.

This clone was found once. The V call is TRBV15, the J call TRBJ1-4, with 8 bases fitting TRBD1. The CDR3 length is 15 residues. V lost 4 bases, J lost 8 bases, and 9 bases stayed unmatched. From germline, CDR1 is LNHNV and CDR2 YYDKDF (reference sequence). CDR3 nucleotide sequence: TGTGCCACCAGCAATGTTGACAGGGGAAGCGAAAAACTGTTTTTT. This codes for CATSNVDRGSEKLFF.

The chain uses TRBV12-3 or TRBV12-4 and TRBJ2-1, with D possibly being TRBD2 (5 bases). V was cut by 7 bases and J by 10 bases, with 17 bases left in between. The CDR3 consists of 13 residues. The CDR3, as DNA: TGTGCCAGCACTCCGGCGGCTAGCAGCGAGCAGTTCTTC. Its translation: CASTPAASSEQFF.

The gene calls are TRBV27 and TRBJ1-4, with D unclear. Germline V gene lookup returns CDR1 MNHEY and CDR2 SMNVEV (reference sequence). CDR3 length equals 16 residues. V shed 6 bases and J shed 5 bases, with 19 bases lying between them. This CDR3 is CASSRELGSLNEKLFF. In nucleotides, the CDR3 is TGTGCCAGCAGCCGGGAGCTGGGCAGCTTGAATGAAAAACTGTTTTTT. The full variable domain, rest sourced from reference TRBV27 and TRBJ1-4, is EAQVTQNPRYLITVTGKKLTVTCSQNMNHEYMSWYRQDPGLGLRQIYYSMNVEVTDKGDVPEGYKVSRKEKRNFPLILESPSPNQTSLYFCASSRELGSLNEKLFFGSGTQLSVL.

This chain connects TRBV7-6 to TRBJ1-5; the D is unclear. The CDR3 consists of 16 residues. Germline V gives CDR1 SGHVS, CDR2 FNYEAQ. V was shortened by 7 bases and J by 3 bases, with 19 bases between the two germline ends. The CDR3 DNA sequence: TGTGCCAGCATCCCGACATTTTTCGGCCTCAATCAGCCCCAGCATTTT. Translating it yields CASIPTFFGLNQPQHF.

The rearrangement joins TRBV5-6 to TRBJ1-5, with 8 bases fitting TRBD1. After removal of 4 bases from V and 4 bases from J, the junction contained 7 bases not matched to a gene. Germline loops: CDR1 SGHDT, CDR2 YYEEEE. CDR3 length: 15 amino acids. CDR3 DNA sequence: TGTGCCAGCAGCCCCGGGACAGGCAAAAATCAGCCCCAGCATTTT. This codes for CASSPGTGKNQPQHF.

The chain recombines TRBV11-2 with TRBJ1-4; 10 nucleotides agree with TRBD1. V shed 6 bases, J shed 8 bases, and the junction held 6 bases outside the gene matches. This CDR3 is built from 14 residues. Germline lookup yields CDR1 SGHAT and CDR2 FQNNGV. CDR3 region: CASSSGTGEEKLFF. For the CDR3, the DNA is TGTGCCAGCAGTTCCGGGACAGGGGAGGAAAAACTGTTTTTT.

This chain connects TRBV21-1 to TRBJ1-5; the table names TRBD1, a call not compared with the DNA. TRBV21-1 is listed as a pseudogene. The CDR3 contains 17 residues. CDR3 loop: CASSTLKQGSSNQPQHF. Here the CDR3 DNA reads TGTGCCAGCAGCACGCTAAAACAGGGGTCTAGCAATCAGCCCCAGCATTTT.

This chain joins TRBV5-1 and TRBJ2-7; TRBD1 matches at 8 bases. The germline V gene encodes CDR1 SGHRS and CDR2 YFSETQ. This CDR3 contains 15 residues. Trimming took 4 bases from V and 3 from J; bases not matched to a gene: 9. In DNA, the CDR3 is TGCGCCAGCAGCGGGACAGGAGGCCCCCTCTACGAGCAGTACTTC. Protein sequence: CASSGTGGPLYEQYF.

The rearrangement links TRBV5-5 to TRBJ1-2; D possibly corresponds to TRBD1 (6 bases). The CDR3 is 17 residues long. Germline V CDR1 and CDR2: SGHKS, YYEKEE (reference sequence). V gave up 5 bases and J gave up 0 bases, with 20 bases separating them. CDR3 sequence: CASRNPGTPFANYGYTF. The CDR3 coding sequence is TGTGCCAGCAGAAACCCCGGGACACCATTCGCTAACTATGGCTACACCTTC. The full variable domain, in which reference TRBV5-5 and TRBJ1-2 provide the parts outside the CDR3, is DAGVTQSPTHLIKTRGQQVTLRCSPISGHKSVSWYQQVLGQGPQFIFQYYEKEERGRGNFPDRFSARQFPNYSSELNVNALLLGDSALYLCASRNPGTPFANYGYTFGSGTRLTVV.

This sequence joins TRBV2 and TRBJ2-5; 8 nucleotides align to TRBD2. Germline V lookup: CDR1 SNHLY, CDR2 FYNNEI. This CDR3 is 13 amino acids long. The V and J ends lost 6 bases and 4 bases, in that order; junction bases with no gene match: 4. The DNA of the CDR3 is TGTGCCAGCAGCACTCTAGCGGGAGAGACCCAGTACTTC. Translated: CASSTLAGETQYF.

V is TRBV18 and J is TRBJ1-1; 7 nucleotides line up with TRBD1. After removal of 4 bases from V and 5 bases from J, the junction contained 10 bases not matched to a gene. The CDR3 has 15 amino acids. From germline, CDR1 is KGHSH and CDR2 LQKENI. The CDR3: CASSRTGEGGTEAFF. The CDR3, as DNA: TGTGCCAGCTCACGGACAGGTGAAGGAGGGACTGAAGCTTTCTTT.

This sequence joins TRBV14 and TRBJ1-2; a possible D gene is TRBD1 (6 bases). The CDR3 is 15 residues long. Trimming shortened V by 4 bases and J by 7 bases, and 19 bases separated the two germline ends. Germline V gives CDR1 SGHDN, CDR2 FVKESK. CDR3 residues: CASSLVGGSPGGYTF. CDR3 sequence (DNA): TGTGCCAGCAGCCTGGTTGGGGGCAGCCCCGGTGGCTACACCTTC.

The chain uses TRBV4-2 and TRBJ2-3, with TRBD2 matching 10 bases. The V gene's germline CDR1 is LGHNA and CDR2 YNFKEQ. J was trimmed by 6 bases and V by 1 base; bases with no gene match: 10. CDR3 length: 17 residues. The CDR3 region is CASSQGHSGGPGDTQYF. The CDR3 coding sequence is TGTGCCAGCAGCCAAGGCCATAGCGGGGGGCCAGGGGATACGCAGTATTTT.

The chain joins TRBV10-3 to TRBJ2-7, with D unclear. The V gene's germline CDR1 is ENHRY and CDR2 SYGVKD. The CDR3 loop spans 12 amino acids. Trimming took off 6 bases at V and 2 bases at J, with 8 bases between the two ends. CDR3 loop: CAIRGDTYEQYF. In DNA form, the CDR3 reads TGTGCCATCAGGGGCGATACCTACGAGCAGTACTTC.

The CDR3 loop reads CASSGGRVYGYTF. The CDR3 DNA follows: TGTGCCAGCTCAGGTGGGCGGGTTTATGGCTACACCTTC. V gene TRBV12-3 or TRBV12-4 combines with J gene TRBJ1-2; D not certain. V lost 8 bases, J lost 5 bases, and 15 bases lay in between. This CDR3 contains 13 residues.

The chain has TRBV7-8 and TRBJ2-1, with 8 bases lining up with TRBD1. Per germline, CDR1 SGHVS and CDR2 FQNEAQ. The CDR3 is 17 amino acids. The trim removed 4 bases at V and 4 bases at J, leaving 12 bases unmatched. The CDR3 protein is CASSSRGRDRIYNEQFF. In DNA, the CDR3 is TGTGCCAGCAGCTCTCGCGGCCGGGACAGGATATACAATGAGCAGTTCTTC.

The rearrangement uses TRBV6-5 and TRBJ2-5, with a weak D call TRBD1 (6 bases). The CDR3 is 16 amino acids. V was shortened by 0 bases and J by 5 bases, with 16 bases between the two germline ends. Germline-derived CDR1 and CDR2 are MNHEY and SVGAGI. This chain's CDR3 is CASSYSYSGAKETQYF. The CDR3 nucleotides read TGTGCCAGCAGTTACTCCTACTCAGGGGCGAAGGAGACCCAGTACTTC.

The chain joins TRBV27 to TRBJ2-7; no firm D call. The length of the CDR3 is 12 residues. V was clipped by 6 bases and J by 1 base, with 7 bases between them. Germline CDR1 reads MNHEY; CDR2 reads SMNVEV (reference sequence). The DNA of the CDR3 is TGTGCCAGCAGCCACAATTCCTACGAGCAGTACTTC. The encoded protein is CASSHNSYEQYF.

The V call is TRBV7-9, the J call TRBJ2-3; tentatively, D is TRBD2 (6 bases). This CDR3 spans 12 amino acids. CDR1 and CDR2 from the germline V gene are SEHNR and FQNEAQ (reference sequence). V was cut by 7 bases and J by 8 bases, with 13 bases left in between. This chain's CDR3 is CASTPRGSTQYF. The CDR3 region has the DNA TGTGCCAGCACACCACGGGGGAGTACGCAGTATTTT.

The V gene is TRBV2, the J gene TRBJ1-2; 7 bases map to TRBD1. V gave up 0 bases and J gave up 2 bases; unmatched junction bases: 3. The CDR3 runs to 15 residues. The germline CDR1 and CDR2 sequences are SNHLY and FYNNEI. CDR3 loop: CASSEARDSNYGYTF. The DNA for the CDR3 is TGTGCCAGCAGTGAAGCGCGGGACAGCAACTATGGCTACACCTTC.

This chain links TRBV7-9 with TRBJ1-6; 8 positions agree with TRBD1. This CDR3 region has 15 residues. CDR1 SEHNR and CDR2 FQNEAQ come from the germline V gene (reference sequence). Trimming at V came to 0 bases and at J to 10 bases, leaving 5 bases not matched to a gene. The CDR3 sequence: CASSLAGQGHSPLHF. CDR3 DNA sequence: TGTGCCAGCAGCTTAGCCGGACAGGGCCACTCACCCCTCCACTTT.